The present entry profiles one T cell receptor beta chain with its context. What it recognizes is unknown. The data derive from a study of neoadjuvant anti-PD-1 for oral cavity cancer. Whole-study findings and limits: Higher pretreatment blood Treg/Th17 ratios correlated with higher pretreatment blood and lower post-treatment tumor TCRbeta clonality. Post-treatment tumors with larger preexisting clones showed more shrinkage.

Sequencing used immunoSEQ multiplex PCR; TCRdb keeps in-frame clones, though not all of them. The sample includes around 10,000 clones, around 62% of them seen just once. Documented time point: after neoadjuvant nivolumab, at surgical resection. Trimming removed 6 bases from V and 6 bases from J, with 18 bases in between. Germline-derived CDR1 and CDR2 are SNHLY and FYNNEI. This CDR3 contains 15 residues. This sample comprised tumor tissue, obtained after nivolumab (anti-PD-1) treatment. This receptor was identified in a person between 40 and 80 years old with oral cavity squamous cell carcinoma. The chain uses TRBV2 and TRBJ2-1; tentatively, D is TRBD1 (6 bases). The CDR3 bases are TGTGCCAGCAGCCCAGACAGGCAAGCCTTCAATGAGCAGTTCTTC. Residues: CASSPDRQAFNEQFF.